This entry lists 2 T cell receptor beta chains sequenced from one sample in a study of blood T cell repertoires in COVID-19. Produced via immunoSEQ multiplex PCR; TCRdb's table is partial and in-frame only. The sample has approximately 200,000 clones; 79% are singletons. Sequences were obtained from peripheral blood. The receptors here all came from a man aged 60 to 75 with active or convalescent COVID-19.

The V gene is TRBV5-4, the J gene TRBJ2-7; D ambiguous. There are 13 residues in the CDR3. Germline values: CDR1 SGHNT, CDR2 YYREEE (reference sequence). V dropped 0 bases and J dropped 5 bases, with 9 bases sitting between them. CDR3 sequence: CASSLGPNDEQYF. The CDR3 bases are TGTGCCAGCAGCTTGGGTCCTAACGACGAGCAGTACTTC.

V and J are TRBV4-1 and TRBJ1-1, with D tentatively TRBD1 (5 bases). The CDR3 loop spans 15 amino acids. With 4 bases removed from V and 1 base from J, the gap between germline ends came to 13 bases. Germline CDR1 and CDR2: MGHRA and YSYEKL. The CDR3 sequence is CASSPKGRGNTEAFF. CDR3 coding DNA: TGCGCCAGCAGCCCGAAGGGGCGCGGGAACACTGAAGCTTTCTTT.